These T cell receptor beta chains were read from a single sample in a study of cytomegalovirus exposure and HLA in healthy donors. TCRdb keeps only in-frame clones here, not all; method: immunoSEQ multiplex PCR. The table lists approximately 160,000 clones, 80% of them singletons, with 4.5% to 5.5% in the top ten. Sequenced: PBMCs. The origin of the receptors is a woman aged 50 to 65 in good health and CMV-seropositive. Each CDR3 is given with its conserved first and last residue. A D gene is named only where the DNA matches it firmly. Clone size is stated in some rows and not others, as once, few, many or a class when expanded.

cdr3_nt cdr3_aa j_call d_call clone_size v_call
TGCGCCAGCAGTGGGACAGGGTTGAGTGGAAACACCATATATTTT CASSGTGLSGNTIYF TRBJ1-3 TRBD1 - TRBV10-1
TGTGCCAGCAGCCACGGACTAGCGGGAGGAAATGAGCAGTTCTTC CASSHGLAGGNEQFF TRBJ2-1 TRBD2 - TRBV7-2
TGCGCCAGCAGCGCGGGACAGACGAACACTGAAGCTTTCTTT CASSAGQTNTEAFF TRBJ1-1 TRBD1 few TRBV5-1
TGTGCCTGGTTACGGGGGTCGGAGACCCAGTACTTC CAWLRGSETQYF TRBJ2-5 - - TRBV30
TGTGCCAGTAGCGCTGCAGGGGGTAATGAAAAACTGTTTTTT CASSAAGGNEKLFF TRBJ1-4 TRBD1 - TRBV19
TGTGCCAGCAGTGAAGCCCCCGGGGGGAAGAACACTGAAGCTTTCTTT CASSEAPGGKNTEAFF TRBJ1-1 - - TRBV25-1
TGTGCCAGCAGCGGGGGAACCCAAGGCTCCTACGAGCAGTACTTC CASSGGTQGSYEQYF TRBJ2-7 - - TRBV28
TGTGCCAGCTCACCCCGGACAGGGAGACCCTCTACTATAGGCTATGGCTACACCTTC CASSPRTGRPSTIGYGYTF TRBJ1-2 TRBD1 - TRBV18
TGTGCCAGCAGCCCGAGGGGAATAGGGTGGGGGGACACTGAAGCTTTCTTT CASSPRGIGWGDTEAFF TRBJ1-1 - - TRBV7-2
TGTGCCAGCAGTCCGGACAGGGGGCTTCAGCCCCAGCATTTT CASSPDRGLQPQHF TRBJ1-5 TRBD1 few TRBV6-5